This TCR beta chain is from a study of radiotherapy plus CTLA-4 blockade in lung cancer. TCRdb's table, derived via immunoSEQ multiplex PCR, lists solely in-frame clones and lacks some. The table has about 43,000 clones, 55% to 80% seen once. General study points: Early blood T cell clone changes and increased post-radiation serum interferon-beta were reportedly the strongest response predictors.

The CDR3 loop spans 16 amino acids. The V end was cut by 4 bases, the J end by 4 bases, with 20 bases between. Germline CDR1 and CDR2: SGHRS and YFSETQ. Points on this clone: Its target is not known.

This chain connects TRBV5-1 to TRBJ1-1; perhaps TRBD1 as D (6 bases). The origin of this receptor is a human donor with non-small cell lung cancer who had a partial response to radiotherapy plus ipilimumab. This specimen was peripheral blood, taken from a patient treated with radiotherapy plus ipilimumab. CDR3 sequence reads: CASSRKGSQGPTEAFF. For the CDR3, the DNA is TGCGCCAGCAGCCGGAAGGGCTCACAGGGACCCACTGAAGCTTTCTTT.